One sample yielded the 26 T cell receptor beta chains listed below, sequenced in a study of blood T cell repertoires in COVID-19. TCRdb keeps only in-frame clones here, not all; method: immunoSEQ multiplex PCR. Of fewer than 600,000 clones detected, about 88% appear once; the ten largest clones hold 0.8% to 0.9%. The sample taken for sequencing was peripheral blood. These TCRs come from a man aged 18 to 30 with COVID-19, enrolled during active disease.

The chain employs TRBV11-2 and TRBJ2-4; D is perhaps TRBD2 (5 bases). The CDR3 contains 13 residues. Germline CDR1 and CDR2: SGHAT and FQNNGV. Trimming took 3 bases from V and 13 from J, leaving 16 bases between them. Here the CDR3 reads CASSFVLGSEQYF. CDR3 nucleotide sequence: TGTGCCAGCAGCTTCGTACTAGGAAGTGAACAGTACTTC.

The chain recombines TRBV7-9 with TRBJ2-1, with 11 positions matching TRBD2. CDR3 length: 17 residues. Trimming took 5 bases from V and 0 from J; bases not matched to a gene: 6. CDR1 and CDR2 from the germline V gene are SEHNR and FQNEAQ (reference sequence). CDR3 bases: TGTGCCAGCAGCCCGACTAGCGGGGTAAGCTCCTACAATGAGCAGTTCTTC. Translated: CASSPTSGVSSYNEQFF.

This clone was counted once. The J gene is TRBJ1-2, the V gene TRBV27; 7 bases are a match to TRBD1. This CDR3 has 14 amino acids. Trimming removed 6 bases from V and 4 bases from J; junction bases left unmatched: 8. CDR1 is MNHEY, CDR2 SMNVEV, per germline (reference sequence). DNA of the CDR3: TGTGCCAGCAGCCCCCCCGGGACAGTCTATGGCTACACCTTC. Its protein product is CASSPPGTVYGYTF.

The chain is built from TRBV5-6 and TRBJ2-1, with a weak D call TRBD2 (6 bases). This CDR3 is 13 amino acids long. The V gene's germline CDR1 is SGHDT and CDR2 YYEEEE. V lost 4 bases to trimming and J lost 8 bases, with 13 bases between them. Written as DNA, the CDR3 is TGTGCCAGCAGCCCCCGACTAGAAGATGAGCAGTTCTTC. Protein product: CASSPRLEDEQFF.

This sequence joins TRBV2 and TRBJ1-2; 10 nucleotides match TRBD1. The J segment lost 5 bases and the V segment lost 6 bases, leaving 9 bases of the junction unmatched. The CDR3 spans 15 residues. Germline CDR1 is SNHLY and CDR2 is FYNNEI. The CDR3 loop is CASRATGGYGYGYTF. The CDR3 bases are TGTGCCAGCAGGGCGACAGGGGGCTACGGGTATGGCTACACCTTC.

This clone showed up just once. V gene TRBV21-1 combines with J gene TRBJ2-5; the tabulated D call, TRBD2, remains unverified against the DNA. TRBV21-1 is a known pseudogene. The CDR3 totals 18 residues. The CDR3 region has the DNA TGTGCCAGCAGCAAACCCCAAGGCCTAGCGGGAGTAGGGGAGACCCAGTACTTC. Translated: CASSKPQGLAGVGETQYF.

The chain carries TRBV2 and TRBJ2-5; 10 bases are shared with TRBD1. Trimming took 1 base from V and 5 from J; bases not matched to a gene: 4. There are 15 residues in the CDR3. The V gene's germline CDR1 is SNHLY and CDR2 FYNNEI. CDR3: CASSEETGGAETQYF. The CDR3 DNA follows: TGTGCCAGCAGTGAAGAGACAGGGGGCGCCGAGACCCAGTACTTC.

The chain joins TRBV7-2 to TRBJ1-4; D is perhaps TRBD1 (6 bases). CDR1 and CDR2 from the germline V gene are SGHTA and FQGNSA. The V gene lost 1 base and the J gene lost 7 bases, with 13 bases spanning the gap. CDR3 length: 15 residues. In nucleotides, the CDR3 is TGTGCCAGCAGCTTAGTTGGGGGCCTGGTTGAAAAACTGTTTTTT. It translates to CASSLVGGLVEKLFF.

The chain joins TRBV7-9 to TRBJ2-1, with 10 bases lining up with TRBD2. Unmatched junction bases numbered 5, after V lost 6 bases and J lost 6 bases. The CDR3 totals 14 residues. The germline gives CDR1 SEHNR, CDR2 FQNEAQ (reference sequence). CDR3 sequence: CASRPSGGGNEQFF. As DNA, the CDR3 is TGTGCCAGCAGGCCTAGCGGGGGAGGCAATGAGCAGTTCTTC.

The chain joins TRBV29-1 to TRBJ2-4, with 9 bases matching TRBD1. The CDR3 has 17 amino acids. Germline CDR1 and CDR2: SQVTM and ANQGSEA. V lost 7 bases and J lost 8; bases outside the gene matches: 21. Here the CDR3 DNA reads TGCAGCGCTCGCGGTAGTGATACCGGGACAGGGTGGGACATTCAGTACTTC. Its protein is CSARGSDTGTGWDIQYF.

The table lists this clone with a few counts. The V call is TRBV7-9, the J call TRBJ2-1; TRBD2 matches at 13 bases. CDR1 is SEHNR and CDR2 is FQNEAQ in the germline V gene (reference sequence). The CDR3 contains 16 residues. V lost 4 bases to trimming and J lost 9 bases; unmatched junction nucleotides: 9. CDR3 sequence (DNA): TGTGCCAGCAGCTCAACAACTAGCGGGAGGGTAAGTGAGCAGTTCTTC. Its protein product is CASSSTTSGRVSEQFF.

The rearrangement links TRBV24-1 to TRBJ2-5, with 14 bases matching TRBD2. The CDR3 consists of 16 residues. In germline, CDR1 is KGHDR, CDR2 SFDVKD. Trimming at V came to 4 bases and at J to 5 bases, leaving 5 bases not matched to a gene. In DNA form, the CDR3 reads TGTGCCACCAGTGACGGACTAGCGGGAGGTTCTGAGACCCAGTACTTC. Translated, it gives CATSDGLAGGSETQYF.

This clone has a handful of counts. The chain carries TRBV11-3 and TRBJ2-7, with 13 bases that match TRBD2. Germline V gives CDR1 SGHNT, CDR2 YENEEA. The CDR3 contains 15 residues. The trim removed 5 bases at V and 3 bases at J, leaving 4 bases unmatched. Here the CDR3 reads CASSLGLAGVYEQYF. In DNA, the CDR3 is TGTGCCAGCAGCCTTGGACTAGCGGGAGTCTACGAGCAGTACTTC.

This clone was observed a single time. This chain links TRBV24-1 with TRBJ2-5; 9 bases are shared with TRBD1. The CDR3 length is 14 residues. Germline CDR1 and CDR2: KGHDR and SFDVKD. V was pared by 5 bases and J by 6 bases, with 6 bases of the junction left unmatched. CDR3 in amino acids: CATSATGGPKTQYF. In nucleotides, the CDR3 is TGTGCCACCAGTGCCACAGGGGGCCCTAAGACCCAGTACTTC.

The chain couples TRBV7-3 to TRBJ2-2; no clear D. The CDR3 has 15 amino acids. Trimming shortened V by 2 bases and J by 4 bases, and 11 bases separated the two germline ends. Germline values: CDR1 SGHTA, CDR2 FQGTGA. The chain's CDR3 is CASSLFPPGTGELFF. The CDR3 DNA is TGTGCCAGCAGCTTATTCCCCCCCGGCACCGGGGAGCTGTTTTTT.

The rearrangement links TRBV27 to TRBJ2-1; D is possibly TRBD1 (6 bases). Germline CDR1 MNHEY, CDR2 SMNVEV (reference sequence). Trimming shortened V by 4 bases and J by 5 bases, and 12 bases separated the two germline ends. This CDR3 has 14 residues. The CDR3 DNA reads TGTGCCAGCAGTTCCCTGTACAGGGACAATGAGCAGTTCTTC. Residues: CASSSLYRDNEQFF.

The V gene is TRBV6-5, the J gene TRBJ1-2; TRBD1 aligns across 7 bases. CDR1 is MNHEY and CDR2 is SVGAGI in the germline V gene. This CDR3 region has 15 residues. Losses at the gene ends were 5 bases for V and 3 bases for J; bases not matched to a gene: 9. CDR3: CASSPRGRRDYGYTF. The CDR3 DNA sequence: TGTGCCAGCAGTCCGAGGGGGCGACGCGACTATGGCTACACCTTC.

The CDR3 nucleotides are TGTGCCAGCAGTGAAGCCGGTTATAATTCACCCCTCCACTTT. Its translation is CASSEAGYNSPLHF. This chain joins TRBV6-1 and TRBJ1-6; no reliable D call. V shed 0 bases and J shed 4 bases, with 4 bases lying between them. Germline CDR1 and CDR2: MNHNS and SASEGT. The length of the CDR3 is 14 residues.

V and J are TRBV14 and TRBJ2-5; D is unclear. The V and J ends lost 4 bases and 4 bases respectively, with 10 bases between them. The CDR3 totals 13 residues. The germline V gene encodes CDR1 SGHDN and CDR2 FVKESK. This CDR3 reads CASSPLSGETQYF. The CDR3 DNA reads TGTGCCAGCAGCCCCCTCTCAGGAGAGACCCAGTACTTC.

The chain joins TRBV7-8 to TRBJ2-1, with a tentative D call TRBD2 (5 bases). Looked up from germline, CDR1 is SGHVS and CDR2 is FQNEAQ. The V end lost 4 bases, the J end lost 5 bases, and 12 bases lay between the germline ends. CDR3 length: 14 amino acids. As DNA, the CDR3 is TGTGCCAGCAGCTCCCCACGGAGGAACAATGAGCAGTTCTTC. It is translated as CASSSPRRNNEQFF.

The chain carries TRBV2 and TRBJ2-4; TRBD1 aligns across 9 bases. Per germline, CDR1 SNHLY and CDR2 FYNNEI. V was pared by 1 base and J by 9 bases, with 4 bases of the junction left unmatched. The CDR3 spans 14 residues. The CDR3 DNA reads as TGTGCCAGCAGTGAAGTGGGACAGGGAAGCATTCAGTACTTC. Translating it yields CASSEVGQGSIQYF.

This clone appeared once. The CDR3 loop reads CASKPHGTGGTGYTF. CDR3 sequence (DNA): TGTGCCAGCAAACCCCATGGGACAGGGGGCACTGGCTACACCTTC. The chain joins TRBV6-5 to TRBJ1-2; 12 bases align to TRBD1. V was pared by 7 bases and J by 7 bases, with 10 bases of the junction left unmatched. This CDR3 spans 15 amino acids. Germline CDR1 is MNHEY and CDR2 is SVGAGI.

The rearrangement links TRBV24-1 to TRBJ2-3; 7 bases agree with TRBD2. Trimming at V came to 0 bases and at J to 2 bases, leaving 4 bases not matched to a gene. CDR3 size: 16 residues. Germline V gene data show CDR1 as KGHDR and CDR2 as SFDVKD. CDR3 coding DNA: TGTGCCACCAGTGATTTGGGAGCGGGGACCACAGATACGCAGTATTTT. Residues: CATSDLGAGTTDTQYF.

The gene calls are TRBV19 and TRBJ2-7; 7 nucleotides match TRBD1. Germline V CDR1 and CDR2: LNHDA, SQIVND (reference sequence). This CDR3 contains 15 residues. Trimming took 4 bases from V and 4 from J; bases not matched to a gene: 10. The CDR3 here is CASSSRDRTPYEQYF. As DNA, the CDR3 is TGTGCCAGTAGTAGCCGGGACAGAACTCCTTACGAGCAGTACTTC.

The CDR3 DNA is TGTGCCAGCAGCTTCGGGGTAGAGAAGACCCAGTACTTC. Translating gives CASSFGVEKTQYF. The chain uses TRBV5-5 and TRBJ2-5; tentatively, D is TRBD2 (5 bases). The CDR3 consists of 13 residues. CDR1 is SGHKS and CDR2 is YYEKEE in the germline V gene (reference sequence). V dropped 2 bases and J dropped 6 bases, with 11 bases sitting between them. Looking up the rest from reference TRBV5-5 and TRBJ2-5 gives the full variable domain: DAGVTQSPTHLIKTRGQQVTLRCSPISGHKSVSWYQQVLGQGPQFIFQYYEKEERGRGNFPDRFSARQFPNYSSELNVNALLLGDSALYLCASSFGVEKTQYFGPGTRLLVL.

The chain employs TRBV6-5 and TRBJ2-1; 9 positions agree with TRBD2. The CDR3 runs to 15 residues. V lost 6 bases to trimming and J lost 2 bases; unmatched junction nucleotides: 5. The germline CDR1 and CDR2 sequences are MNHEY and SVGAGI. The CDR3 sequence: CASRASGRTYNEQFF. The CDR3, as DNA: TGTGCCAGCAGGGCAAGCGGGAGGACCTACAATGAGCAGTTCTTC.